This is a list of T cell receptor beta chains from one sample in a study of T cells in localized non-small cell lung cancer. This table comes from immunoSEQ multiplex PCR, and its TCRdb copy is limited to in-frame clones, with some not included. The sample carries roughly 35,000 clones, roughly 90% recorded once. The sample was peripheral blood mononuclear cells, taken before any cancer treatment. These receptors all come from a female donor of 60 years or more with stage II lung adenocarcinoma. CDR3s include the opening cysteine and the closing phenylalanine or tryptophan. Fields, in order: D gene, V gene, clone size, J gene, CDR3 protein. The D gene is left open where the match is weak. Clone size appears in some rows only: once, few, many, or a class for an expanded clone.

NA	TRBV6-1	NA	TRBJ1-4	CASSESWRAGEGTNEKLFF
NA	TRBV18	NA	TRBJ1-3	CASSLDLAGLSSGNTIYF
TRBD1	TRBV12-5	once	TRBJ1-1	CASGPGQGSDTEAFF
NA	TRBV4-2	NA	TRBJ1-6	CASSQDGLGVLGDSPLHF
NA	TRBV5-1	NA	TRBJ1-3	CASSAGTTAGNTIYF
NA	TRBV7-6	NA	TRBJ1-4	CASSSALPNKMEKLFF
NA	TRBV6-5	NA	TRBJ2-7	CASSFNYEQYF
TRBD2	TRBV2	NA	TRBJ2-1	CASSGTSGSEDEQFF
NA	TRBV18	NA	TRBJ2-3	CASSERGAGSTDTQYF
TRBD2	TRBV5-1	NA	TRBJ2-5	CASSLDVAGGLETQYF
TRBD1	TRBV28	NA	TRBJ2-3	CASSSSGQGTDTQYF
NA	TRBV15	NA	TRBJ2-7	CATSRAPTTGSRSYEQYF
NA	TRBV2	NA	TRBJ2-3	CASSQEDTQYF
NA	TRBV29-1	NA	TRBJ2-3	CSVEMWTETRLSDTQYF
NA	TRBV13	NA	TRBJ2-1	CASSRWGSPSQYNEQFF